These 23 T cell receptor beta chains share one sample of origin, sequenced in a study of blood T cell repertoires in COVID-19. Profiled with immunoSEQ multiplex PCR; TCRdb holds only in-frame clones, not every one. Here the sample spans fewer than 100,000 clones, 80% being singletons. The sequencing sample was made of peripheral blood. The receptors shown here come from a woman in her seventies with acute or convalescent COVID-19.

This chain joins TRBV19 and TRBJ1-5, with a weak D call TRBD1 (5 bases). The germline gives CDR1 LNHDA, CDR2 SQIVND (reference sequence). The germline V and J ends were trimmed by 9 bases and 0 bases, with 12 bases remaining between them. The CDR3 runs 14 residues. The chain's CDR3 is CARNTGLSNQPQHF. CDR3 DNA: TGTGCCAGAAATACAGGTCTTAGCAATCAGCCCCAGCATTTT. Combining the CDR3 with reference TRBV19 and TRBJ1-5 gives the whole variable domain DGGITQSPKYLFRKEGQNVTLSCEQNLNHDAMYWYRQDPGQGLRLIYYSQIVNDFQKGDIAEGYSVSREKKESFPLTVTSAQKNPTAFYLCARNTGLSNQPQHFGDGTRLSIL.

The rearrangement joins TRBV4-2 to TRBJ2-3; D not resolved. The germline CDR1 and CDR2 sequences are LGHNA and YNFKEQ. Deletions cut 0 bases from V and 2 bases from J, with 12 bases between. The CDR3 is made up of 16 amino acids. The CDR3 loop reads CASSQDLLLLTDTQYF. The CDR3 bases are TGTGCCAGCAGCCAAGATCTGTTACTCCTCACAGATACGCAGTATTTT.

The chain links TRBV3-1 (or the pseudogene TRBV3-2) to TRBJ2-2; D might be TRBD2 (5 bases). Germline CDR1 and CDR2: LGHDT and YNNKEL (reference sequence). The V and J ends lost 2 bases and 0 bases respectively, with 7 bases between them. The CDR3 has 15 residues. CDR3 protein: CASSQSLANTGELFF. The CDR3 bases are TGTGCCAGCAGCCAATCACTAGCGAACACCGGGGAGCTGTTTTTT.

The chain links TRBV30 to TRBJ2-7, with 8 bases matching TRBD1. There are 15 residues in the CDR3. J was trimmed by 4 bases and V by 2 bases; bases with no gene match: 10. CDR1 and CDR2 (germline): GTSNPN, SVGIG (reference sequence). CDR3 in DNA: TGTGCCTGGAGTAACCCGGGACAGGCGAAGTACGAGCAGTACTTC. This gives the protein CAWSNPGQAKYEQYF.

This CDR3 reads CASSEGASTEAFF. The CDR3 region has the DNA TGTGCCAGCAGTGAGGGGGCCAGCACTGAAGCTTTCTTT. The genes are TRBV6-4 and TRBJ1-1, with a tentative D call TRBD1 (6 bases). The V gene lost 3 bases and the J gene lost 4 bases, with 9 bases spanning the gap. There are 13 residues in the CDR3. CDR1 MRHNA and CDR2 SNTAGT come from the germline V gene.

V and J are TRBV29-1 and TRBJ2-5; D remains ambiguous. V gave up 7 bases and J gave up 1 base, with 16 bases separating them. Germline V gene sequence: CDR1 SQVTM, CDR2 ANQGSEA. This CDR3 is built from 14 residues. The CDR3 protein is CSAPFAGPQETQYF. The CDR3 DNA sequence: TGCAGCGCCCCCTTCGCTGGGCCCCAAGAGACCCAGTACTTC.

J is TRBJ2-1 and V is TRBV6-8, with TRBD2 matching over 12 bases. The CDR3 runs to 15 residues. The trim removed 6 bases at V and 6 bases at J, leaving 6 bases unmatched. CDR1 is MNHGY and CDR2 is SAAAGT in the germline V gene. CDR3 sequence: CASSLTSGGPNEQFF. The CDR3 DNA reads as TGTGCCAGCAGCCTGACTAGCGGGGGCCCCAATGAGCAGTTCTTC.

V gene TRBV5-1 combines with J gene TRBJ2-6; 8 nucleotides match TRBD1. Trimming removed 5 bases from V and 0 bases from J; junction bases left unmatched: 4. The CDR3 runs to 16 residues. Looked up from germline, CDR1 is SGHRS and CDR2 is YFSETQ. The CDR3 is CASRGTGHSGANVLTF. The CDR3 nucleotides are TGCGCCAGCAGGGGGACAGGCCACTCTGGGGCCAACGTCCTGACTTTC.

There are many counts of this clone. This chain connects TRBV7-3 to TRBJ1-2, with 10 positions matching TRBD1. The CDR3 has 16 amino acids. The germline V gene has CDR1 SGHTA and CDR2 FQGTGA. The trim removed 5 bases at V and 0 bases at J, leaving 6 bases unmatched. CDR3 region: CASSPTGGTANYGYTF. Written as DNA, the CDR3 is TGTGCCAGCAGCCCGACAGGGGGCACAGCTAACTATGGCTACACCTTC.

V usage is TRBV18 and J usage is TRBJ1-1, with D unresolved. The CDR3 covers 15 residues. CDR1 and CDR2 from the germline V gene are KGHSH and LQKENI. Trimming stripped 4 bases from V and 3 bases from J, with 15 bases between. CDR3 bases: TGTGCCAGCTCACGACTCCGGGGTGGTGACACTGAAGCTTTCTTT. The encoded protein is CASSRLRGGDTEAFF. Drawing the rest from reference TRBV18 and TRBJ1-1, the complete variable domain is NAGVMQNPRHLVRRRGQEARLRCSPMKGHSHVYWYRQLPEEGLKFMVYLQKENIIDESGMPKERFSAEFPKEGPSILRIQQVVRGDSAAYFCASSRLRGGDTEAFFGQGTRLTVV.

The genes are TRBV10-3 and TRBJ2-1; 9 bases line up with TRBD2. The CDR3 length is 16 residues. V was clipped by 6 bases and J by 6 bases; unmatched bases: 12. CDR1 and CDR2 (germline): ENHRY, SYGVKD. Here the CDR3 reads CAISASRGGVRNEQFF. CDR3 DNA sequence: TGTGCCATCAGCGCCTCGCGGGGGGGCGTTCGCAATGAGCAGTTCTTC.

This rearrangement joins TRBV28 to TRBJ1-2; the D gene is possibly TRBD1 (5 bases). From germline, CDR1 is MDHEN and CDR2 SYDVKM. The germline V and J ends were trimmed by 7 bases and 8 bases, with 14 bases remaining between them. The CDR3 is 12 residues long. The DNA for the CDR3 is TGTGCCAGCACCAAGACAGTATCAGGCTACACCTTC. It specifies CASTKTVSGYTF.

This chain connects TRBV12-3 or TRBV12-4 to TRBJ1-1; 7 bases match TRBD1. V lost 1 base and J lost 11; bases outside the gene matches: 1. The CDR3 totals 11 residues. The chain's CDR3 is CASSLGQGAFF. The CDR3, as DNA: TGTGCCAGCAGTTTAGGACAGGGTGCTTTCTTT.

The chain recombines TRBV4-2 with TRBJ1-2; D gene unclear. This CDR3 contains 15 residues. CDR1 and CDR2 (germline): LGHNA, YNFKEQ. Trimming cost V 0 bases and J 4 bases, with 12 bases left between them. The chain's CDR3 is CASSQDHPGGYGYTF. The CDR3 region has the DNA TGTGCCAGCAGCCAAGATCACCCGGGAGGCTATGGCTACACCTTC.

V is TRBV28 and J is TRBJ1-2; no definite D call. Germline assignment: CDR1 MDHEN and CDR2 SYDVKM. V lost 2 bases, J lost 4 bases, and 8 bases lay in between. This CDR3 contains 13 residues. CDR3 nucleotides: TGTGCCAGCAGTTTACTGAGTGGCTATGGCTACACCTTC. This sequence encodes CASSLLSGYGYTF.

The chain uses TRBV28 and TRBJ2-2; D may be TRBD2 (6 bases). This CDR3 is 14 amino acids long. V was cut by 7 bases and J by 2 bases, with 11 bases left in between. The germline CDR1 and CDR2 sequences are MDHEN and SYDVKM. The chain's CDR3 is CASMGTPNTGELFF. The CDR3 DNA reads TGTGCCAGCATGGGGACTCCAAACACCGGGGAGCTGTTTTTT.

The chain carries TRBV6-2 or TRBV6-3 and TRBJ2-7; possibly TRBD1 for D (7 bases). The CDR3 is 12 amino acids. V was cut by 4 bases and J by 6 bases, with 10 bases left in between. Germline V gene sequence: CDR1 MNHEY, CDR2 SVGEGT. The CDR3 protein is CASSWQGGEQYF. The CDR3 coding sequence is TGTGCCAGCAGTTGGCAGGGGGGCGAGCAGTACTTC.

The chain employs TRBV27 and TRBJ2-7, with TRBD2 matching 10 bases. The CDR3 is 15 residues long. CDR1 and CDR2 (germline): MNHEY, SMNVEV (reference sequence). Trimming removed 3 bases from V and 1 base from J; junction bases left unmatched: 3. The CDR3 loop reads CASSFVAGGSYEQYF. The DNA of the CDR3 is TGTGCCAGCAGTTTTGTAGCGGGAGGATCCTACGAGCAGTACTTC.

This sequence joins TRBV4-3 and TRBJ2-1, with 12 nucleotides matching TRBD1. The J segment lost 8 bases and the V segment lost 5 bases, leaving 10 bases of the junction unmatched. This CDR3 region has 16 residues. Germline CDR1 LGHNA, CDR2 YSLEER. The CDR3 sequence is CASSARDRGRGDEQFF. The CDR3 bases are TGCGCCAGCAGCGCCCGGGACAGGGGGCGAGGCGATGAGCAGTTCTTC.

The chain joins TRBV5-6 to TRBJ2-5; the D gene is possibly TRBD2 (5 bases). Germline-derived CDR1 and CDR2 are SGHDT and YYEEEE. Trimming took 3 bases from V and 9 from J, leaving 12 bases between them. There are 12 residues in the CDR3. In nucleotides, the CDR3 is TGTGCCAGCAGCTGGGCTACCGGGGCCCAGTACTTC. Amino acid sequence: CASSWATGAQYF.

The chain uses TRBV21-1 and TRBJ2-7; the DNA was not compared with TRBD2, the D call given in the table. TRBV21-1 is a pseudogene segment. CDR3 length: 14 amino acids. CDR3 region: CASSLTSGSYEQYF. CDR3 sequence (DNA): TGTGCCAGCAGTTTGACTAGCGGCTCCTACGAGCAGTACTTC.

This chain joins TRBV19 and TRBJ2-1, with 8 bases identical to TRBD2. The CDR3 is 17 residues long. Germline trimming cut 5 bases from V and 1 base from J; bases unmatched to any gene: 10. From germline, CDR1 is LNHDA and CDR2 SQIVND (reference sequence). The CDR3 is CASSALAGLSSYNEQFF. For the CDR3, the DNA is TGTGCCAGTAGTGCCCTAGCGGGCCTCTCATCCTACAATGAGCAGTTCTTC.

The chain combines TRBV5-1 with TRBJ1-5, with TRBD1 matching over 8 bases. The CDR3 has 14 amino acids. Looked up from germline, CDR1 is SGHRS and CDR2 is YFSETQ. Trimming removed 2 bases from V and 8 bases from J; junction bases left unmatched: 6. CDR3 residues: CASSLKSGGEPQHF. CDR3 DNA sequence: TGCGCCAGCAGCTTAAAGTCAGGGGGCGAGCCCCAGCATTTT.